One sample yielded the 31 T cell receptor beta chains listed below, sequenced in a study of T cell responses to AZD1222 COVID-19 vaccine. Generated by immunoSEQ multiplex PCR, the TCRdb table keeps only in-frame clones and is missing some. This sample yields tens of thousands of clones, of which nearly 90% are seen a single time; less than 20% belongs to the top ten. The specimen comprised peripheral blood, sampled on day 0 of AZD1222 vaccination. These receptors originate from an adult in good health.

The chain combines TRBV7-3 with TRBJ1-1; D gene unclear. Between the trimmed V and J ends, which lost 5 bases and 2 bases, there was a span of 9 bases. The germline CDR1 and CDR2 sequences are SGHTA and FQGTGA. The CDR3 runs to 13 residues. CDR3 in amino acids: CASSLYINTEAFF. CDR3 coding DNA: TGTGCCAGCAGCCTATACATTAACACTGAAGCTTTCTTT.

The V gene is TRBV4-2, the J gene TRBJ1-5; TRBD1 might be the D (6 bases). Germline-derived CDR1 and CDR2 are LGHNA and YNFKEQ. V dropped 2 bases and J dropped 4 bases, with 12 bases sitting between them. The CDR3 runs to 15 residues. This CDR3 reads CASSQYGQSNQPQHF. For the CDR3, the DNA is TGTGCCAGCAGCCAATACGGACAGTCAAATCAGCCCCAGCATTTT.

The chain couples TRBV10-3 to TRBJ2-3, with 7 bases identical to TRBD2. The CDR3 loop spans 15 amino acids. The trim removed 0 bases at V and 7 bases at J, leaving 7 bases unmatched. Per germline, CDR1 ENHRY and CDR2 SYGVKD. The CDR3 nucleotides read TGTGCCATCAGTGAGTCGGCGGGAGCTCGGAATACGCAGTATTTT. Translating gives CAISESAGARNTQYF.

This chain joins TRBV6-2 or TRBV6-3 and TRBJ2-7; 12 bases are shared with TRBD2. The CDR3 is 17 amino acids. Germline loops: CDR1 MNHEY, CDR2 SVGEGT. V shed 6 bases, J shed 2 bases, and the junction held 11 bases outside the gene matches. In DNA form, the CDR3 reads TGTGCCAGCAGCATACTAGCGGGAGGAGGGAGACCCTACGAGCAGTACTTC. It specifies CASSILAGGGRPYEQYF.

The chain employs TRBV7-2 and TRBJ2-7, with TRBD2 identical over 11 bases. The CDR3 consists of 15 residues. Trimming at V came to 5 bases and at J to 3 bases, leaving 6 bases not matched to a gene. Per germline, CDR1 SGHTA and CDR2 FQGNSA. This CDR3 reads CASSLTSGVSYEQYF. For the CDR3, the DNA is TGTGCCAGCAGCCTGACTAGCGGGGTAAGCTACGAGCAGTACTTC.

The V gene is TRBV7-2, the J gene TRBJ2-5; D is ambiguous. The germline V gene has CDR1 SGHTA and CDR2 FQGNSA. Between the trimmed V and J ends, which lost 4 bases and 5 bases, there was a span of 5 bases. This CDR3 has 11 residues. CDR3 bases: TGTGCCAGCAGCTCTCGGGAGACCCAGTACTTC. Residues: CASSSRETQYF.

The CDR3 here is CASSAGPSRGLGGYTF. The CDR3 DNA sequence: TGCGCCAGCAGCGCCGGCCCGTCTCGGGGACTCGGTGGCTACACCTTC. The chain employs TRBV5-1 and TRBJ1-2; a possible D gene is TRBD1 (5 bases). The CDR3 runs 16 residues. Germline V gene data show CDR1 as SGHRS and CDR2 as YFSETQ. V was shortened by 4 bases and J by 7 bases, with 23 bases between the two germline ends.

The chain carries TRBV6-1 and TRBJ1-6; D might be TRBD1 (5 bases). V gave up 2 bases and J gave up 6 bases, with 8 bases separating them. Germline CDR1 reads MNHNS; CDR2 reads SASEGT. CDR3 length: 14 amino acids. In nucleotides, the CDR3 is TGTGCCAGCAGTGAACAGGGATTTAATTCACCCCTCCACTTT. The encoded protein is CASSEQGFNSPLHF.

This chain joins TRBV11-2 and TRBJ2-7; 7 nucleotides align to TRBD1. Per the germline V gene, CDR1 is SGHAT and CDR2 is FQNNGV. The CDR3 loop spans 14 amino acids. Trimming removed 3 bases from V and 1 base from J; junction bases left unmatched: 3. CDR3 in DNA: TGTGCCAGCAGCTTTGACAGGGTTTCCTACGAGCAGTACTTC. Its translation is CASSFDRVSYEQYF.

The V gene is TRBV28, the J gene TRBJ1-2; D ambiguous. The V end lost 6 bases, the J end lost 5 bases, and 7 bases lay between the germline ends. The CDR3 has 11 residues. Per germline, CDR1 MDHEN and CDR2 SYDVKM. The CDR3 loop is CASRGGYGYTF. CDR3 nucleotide sequence: TGTGCCAGCAGAGGAGGATATGGCTACACCTTC.

The chain employs TRBV20-1 and TRBJ1-2; D unclear. The CDR3 sequence is 10 residues long. CDR1 and CDR2 (germline): DFQATT, SNEGSKA (reference sequence). V shed 4 bases and J shed 6 bases, with 6 bases lying between them. The CDR3 DNA reads as TGCAGTGCTAAGGAGGATGGCTACACCTTC. Its protein product is CSAKEDGYTF.

This clone was counted only a few times. The chain is built from TRBV19 and TRBJ2-2, with no clear D. This CDR3 has 14 amino acids. V was pared by 3 bases and J by 5 bases, with 10 bases between. CDR1 is LNHDA and CDR2 is SQIVND in the germline V gene (reference sequence). The CDR3, as DNA: TGTGCCAGTAGTATCGCCGTGGGGACCGGGGAGCTGTTTTTT. This encodes CASSIAVGTGELFF.

J is TRBJ2-7 and V is TRBV7-9, with 8 bases lining up with TRBD1. CDR3 length: 13 residues. Germline CDR1 SEHNR, CDR2 FQNEAQ (reference sequence). With V trimmed by 5 bases and J by 0 bases, 0 bases remained unmatched. DNA of the CDR3: TGTGCCAGCAGCGACAGGGGCTCCTACGAGCAGTACTTC. Translated, it gives CASSDRGSYEQYF.

This sequence joins TRBV10-3 and TRBJ1-2; tentative D call: TRBD1 (5 bases). The CDR3 consists of 15 residues. Trimming removed 0 bases at V and 2 bases at J, with 10 bases between. Germline lookup yields CDR1 ENHRY and CDR2 SYGVKD. CDR3 nucleotides: TGTGCCATCAGTGAGTCCACAGGACCGAACTATGGCTACACCTTC. Protein product: CAISESTGPNYGYTF.

This clone was seen more than once but under ten times. V gene TRBV6-2 or TRBV6-3 combines with J gene TRBJ1-1; no reliable D call. This CDR3 is 15 amino acids long. Deletions cut 1 base from V and 3 bases from J, with 12 bases between. Germline loops: CDR1 MNHEY, CDR2 SVGEGT. This CDR3 is CASSYWESGDTEAFF. The DNA of the CDR3 is TGTGCCAGCAGTTACTGGGAAAGTGGGGACACTGAAGCTTTCTTT.

This CDR3 is CASSVHRGTSNTGELFF. The CDR3 DNA sequence: TGTGCCAGCAGCGTACATCGAGGGACATCGAACACCGGGGAGCTGTTTTTT. J is TRBJ2-2 and V is TRBV9; D is possibly TRBD1 (6 bases). V was shortened by 1 base and J by 0 bases, with 13 bases between the two germline ends. The germline gives CDR1 SGDLS, CDR2 YYNGEE. The CDR3 runs to 17 residues.

In its sample, this clone was seen once. The chain is built from TRBV19 and TRBJ2-7; D perhaps matches TRBD2 (6 bases). Germline-derived CDR1 and CDR2 are LNHDA and SQIVND (reference sequence). With 3 bases removed from V and 4 bases from J, the gap between germline ends came to 10 bases. The CDR3 is 13 amino acids. The CDR3 nucleotides are TGTGCCAGTAGTATTTGGGGGGATTACGAGCAGTACTTC. Amino acids: CASSIWGDYEQYF.

The chain uses TRBV5-1 and TRBJ1-2; 8 bases map to TRBD1. From germline, CDR1 is SGHRS and CDR2 YFSETQ. CDR3 length equals 13 residues. Trimming cost V 4 bases and J 7 bases; bases outside gene matches: 6. The DNA for the CDR3 is TGCGCCAGCAGCCCCTGGACAGGGACTGGCTACACCTTC. As protein: CASSPWTGTGYTF.

This rearrangement joins TRBV12-3 or TRBV12-4 to TRBJ2-7; D tentatively fits TRBD1 or TRBD2 (5 bases each). The CDR3 spans 13 residues. V gave up 3 bases and J gave up 5 bases, with 11 bases separating them. The CDR3 here is CASSFIGDHEQYF. CDR3 coding DNA: TGTGCCAGCAGTTTTATAGGGGACCACGAGCAGTACTTC.

V is TRBV14 and J is TRBJ1-1; the match to TRBD1 covers 7 bases. The CDR3 spans 13 residues. V lost 10 bases to trimming and J lost 3 bases; unmatched junction nucleotides: 8. Per the germline V gene, CDR1 is SGHDN and CDR2 is FVKESK. The CDR3 is CAIKEGADTEAFF. The CDR3 DNA follows: TGTGCCATCAAGGAGGGGGCGGACACTGAAGCTTTCTTT.

The chain joins TRBV18 to TRBJ2-1; the D gene is possibly TRBD1 (6 bases). CDR1 and CDR2 (germline): KGHSH, LQKENI. V lost 0 bases and J lost 10, with 10 bases in between. The length of the CDR3 is 13 residues. The CDR3 DNA reads as TGTGCCAGCTCACCACCAACACAGGGCGAGCAGTTCTTC. Translation gives CASSPPTQGEQFF.

This clone came up a few times. The chain has TRBV7-9 and TRBJ2-7; 8 bases are shared with TRBD1. V shed 5 bases and J 2 bases; nucleotides not matched to a gene: 2. The CDR3 is 13 amino acids. CDR1 SEHNR and CDR2 FQNEAQ come from the germline V gene (reference sequence). The CDR3 DNA reads as TGTGCCAGCAGCCTGACAGGGGCCTACGAGCAGTACTTC. Its protein product is CASSLTGAYEQYF.

V and J are TRBV19 and TRBJ2-2; D might be TRBD2 (6 bases). V was shortened by 5 bases and J by 7 bases, with 8 bases between the two germline ends. This CDR3 spans 12 amino acids. Germline V gives CDR1 LNHDA, CDR2 SQIVND (reference sequence). The CDR3: CASSDGSGELFF. CDR3 nucleotides: TGTGCCAGTAGTGACGGGAGCGGGGAGCTGTTTTTT.

The chain couples TRBV6-1 to TRBJ2-5, with D hard to call. Trimming pared 3 bases from V and 2 bases from J, leaving 10 bases between. This CDR3 contains 14 residues. Germline values: CDR1 MNHNS, CDR2 SASEGT. CDR3 coding DNA: TGTGCCAGCAGTGATCTTAGAAGACAAGAGACCCAGTACTTC. It translates to CASSDLRRQETQYF.

This sequence joins TRBV24-1 and TRBJ2-3; a weak D match, TRBD2 (6 bases). This CDR3 has 15 residues. Germline V gene data show CDR1 as KGHDR and CDR2 as SFDVKD. Between the trimmed V and J ends, which lost 3 bases and 0 bases, there was a span of 9 bases. The DNA of the CDR3 is TGTGCCACCAGTGATCCCGGGACTAGCACAGATACGCAGTATTTT. It codes for CATSDPGTSTDTQYF.

The chain is built from TRBV10-2 and TRBJ1-1; D is undetermined. Trimming took 6 bases from V and 2 from J, leaving 16 bases between them. Germline values: CDR1 WSHSY, CDR2 SAAADI. The CDR3 runs 15 residues. CDR3 nucleotides: TGCGCCAGCAGCCCCGTAGCGACAAAAAACACTGAAGCTTTCTTT. Amino acids: CASSPVATKNTEAFF.

The chain carries TRBV5-4 and TRBJ2-1; 8 positions match TRBD1. The germline V gene has CDR1 SGHNT and CDR2 YYREEE (reference sequence). CDR3 length: 16 amino acids. V trimming: 1 base; J trimming: 0 bases; junction bases outside the gene matches: 3. The CDR3 region has the DNA TGTGCCAGCAGCTTGTCAGGGGGCTACTCCTACAATGAGCAGTTCTTC. Protein: CASSLSGGYSYNEQFF. Full variable domain (missing parts from reference TRBV5-4 and TRBJ2-1): ETGVTQSPTHLIKTRGQQVTLRCSSQSGHNTVSWYQQALGQGPQFIFQYYREEENGRGNFPPRFSGLQFPNYSSELNVNALELDDSALYLCASSLSGGYSYNEQFFGPGTRLTVL.

This clone was recorded a few times. The chain uses TRBV4-2 and TRBJ1-5, with 7 bases identical to TRBD1. The CDR3 runs 16 residues. V lost 0 bases to trimming and J lost 7 bases; unmatched junction nucleotides: 9. Germline V gene lookup returns CDR1 LGHNA and CDR2 YNFKEQ. CDR3: CASSQDRGQAGQPQHF. CDR3 bases: TGTGCCAGCAGCCAAGATCGTGGACAGGCCGGGCAGCCCCAGCATTTT.

This clone was seen more than once but under ten times. The chain links TRBV5-1 to TRBJ1-5; 8 nucleotides agree with TRBD1. Germline loops: CDR1 SGHRS, CDR2 YFSETQ. Trimming cost V 4 bases and J 5 bases; bases outside gene matches: 5. The CDR3 has 14 amino acids. In DNA, the CDR3 is TGCGCCAGCAGCCCTGGACAGGGATATCAGCCCCAGCATTTT. This encodes CASSPGQGYQPQHF.

The chain carries TRBV25-1 and TRBJ2-5, with D perhaps being TRBD1 or TRBD2 (5 bases each). Germline CDR1 MGHDK, CDR2 SYGVNS. Trimming removed 2 bases from V and 4 bases from J, with 11 bases in between. CDR3 length: 14 amino acids. The DNA for the CDR3 is TGTGCCAGCAGTGAAGGTCAGGGACCAGAGACCCAGTACTTC. Translating gives CASSEGQGPETQYF.

This clone came up once. This rearrangement joins TRBV20-1 to TRBJ1-5; D ambiguous. The CDR3 runs 11 residues. Germline lookup yields CDR1 DFQATT and CDR2 SNEGSKA (reference sequence). Trimming took off 3 bases at V and 6 bases at J, with 6 bases between the two ends. CDR3 in DNA: TGCAGTGCTAGTGGGAGTCAGCCCCAGCATTTT. Translation: CSASGSQPQHF.